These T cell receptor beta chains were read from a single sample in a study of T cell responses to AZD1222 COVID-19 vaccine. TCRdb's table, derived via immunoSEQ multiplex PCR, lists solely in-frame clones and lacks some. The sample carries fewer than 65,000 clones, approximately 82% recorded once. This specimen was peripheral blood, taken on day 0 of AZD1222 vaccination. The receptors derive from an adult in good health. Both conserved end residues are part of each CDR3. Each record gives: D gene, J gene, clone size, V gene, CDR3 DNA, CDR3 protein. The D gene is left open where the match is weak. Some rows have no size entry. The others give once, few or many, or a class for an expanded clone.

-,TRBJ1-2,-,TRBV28,TGTGCCAGCAGTCAGGGAGACTATGGCTACACCTTC,CASSQGDYGYTF
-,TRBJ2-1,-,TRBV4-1,TGCGCCAGCAGCCAAGAATTCGGCTCGAGCTCCTACAATGAGCAGTTCTTC,CASSQEFGSSSYNEQFF
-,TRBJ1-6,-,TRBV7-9,TGTGCCAGCAGCTTAGCCACAGGGATTTCACCCCTCCACTTT,CASSLATGISPLHF
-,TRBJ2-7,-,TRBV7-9,TGTGCCAGCAGCCAAGGCAGCTACGAGCAGTACTTC,CASSQGSYEQYF
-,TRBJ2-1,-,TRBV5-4,TGTGCCAGCAGCTTAGGACAGAAACTATCTACCTACAATGAGCAGTTCTTC,CASSLGQKLSTYNEQFF
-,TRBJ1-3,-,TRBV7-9,TGTGCCAGCAGCTTAGTTCCAGTTAGCTCTGGAAACACCATATATTTT,CASSLVPVSSGNTIYF
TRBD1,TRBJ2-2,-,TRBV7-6,TGTGCCAGCAGCATGGGACAGGGCGGGCCCGGGGAGCTGTTTTTT,CASSMGQGGPGELFF
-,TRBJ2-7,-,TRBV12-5,TGTGCTAGTGGTTTGACCAGGGCCCTCTACGAGCAGTACTTC,CASGLTRALYEQYF
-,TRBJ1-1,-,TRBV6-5,TGTGCCAGCAGGACCGGCACAGGGATCACTGAAGCTTTCTTT,CASRTGTGITEAFF
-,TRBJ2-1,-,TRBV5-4,TGTGCCAGCGCCCCGTGGAGGGAGCGAAGTGAGCAGTTCTTC,CASAPWRERSEQFF
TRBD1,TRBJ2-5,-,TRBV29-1,TGCAGCGTTGAGCGGTACCCCGGACAGGGAGGAGAGACCCAGTACTTC,CSVERYPGQGGETQYF
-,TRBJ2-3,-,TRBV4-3,TGCGCCAGCAGCCAAGTCGGGTCTGGCACAGATACGCAGTATTTT,CASSQVGSGTDTQYF
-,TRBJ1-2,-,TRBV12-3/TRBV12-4,TGTGCCAGCACCTCATATGGCTATGGCTACACCTTC,CASTSYGYGYTF
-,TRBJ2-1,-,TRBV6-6,TGTGCCAGCAGGGCCGGGACCTCCCCCTACAATGAGCAGTTCTTC,CASRAGTSPYNEQFF
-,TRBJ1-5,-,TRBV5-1,TGCGCCAGCAGCTTGGGAGCGCAGAATAGCAATCAGCCCCAGCATTTT,CASSLGAQNSNQPQHF
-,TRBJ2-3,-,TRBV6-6,TGTGCCAGCAGTTCCCCGAGATTTGCAGATACGCAGTATTTT,CASSSPRFADTQYF
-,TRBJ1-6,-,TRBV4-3,TGCGCCAGCAGCCAGATTCAGGGTAAAGGTTCACCCCTCCACTTT,CASSQIQGKGSPLHF
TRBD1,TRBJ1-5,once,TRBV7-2,TGTGCCAGCAGCCTGGGACAGGGGGTGTGGAATCAGCCCCAGCATTTT,CASSLGQGVWNQPQHF
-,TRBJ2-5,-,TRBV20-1,TGCAGTGCTAGAGATCGGGAGACCCAGTACTTC,CSARDRETQYF
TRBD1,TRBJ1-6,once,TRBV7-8,TGTGCCAGCACCCCTATGGGACAGGGGACTTTCACCCTCCACTTT,CASTPMGQGTFTLHF
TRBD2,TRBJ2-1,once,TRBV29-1,TGCAGCGCGACTAGCGGGTCGTTACGCGGCAATGAGCAGTTCTTC,CSATSGSLRGNEQFF
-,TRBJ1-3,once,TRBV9,TGTGCCAGCAGCGTAGACCTGGTGGGTGGAAACACCATATATTTT,CASSVDLVGGNTIYF
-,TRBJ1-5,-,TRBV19,TGTGCCAGTAGTATTGGAAACAGACTGGGCAATCAGCCCCAGCATTTT,CASSIGNRLGNQPQHF